The source of this TCR beta chain is a study of T cells after yellow fever vaccination (dated by TCRdb to about 2019). Background on the whole study: The SMART-Seq v4 Ultra Low Input RNA kit was used to prepare libraries from fractions with low cell numbers. To follow T-cell clones before and after primary and booster YFV17D yellow fever vaccination, bulk TCR alpha and beta repertoires were sequenced over time. Bulk PBMC replicates and cell subsets were isolated from blood drawn at multiple timepoints before and after both primary and secondary immunization. Two healthy male donors, one aged 18 to 30 and one aged 30 to 40 years, made up the cohort.

Overall results and qualifications from the work: After the booster, most of the clones that had expanded following primary vaccination were detected again (roughly 96% of CD4 and around 87% of CD8), which suggests that memory was broadly maintained. Compared with the primary T-cell response, the secondary T-cell response was faster but weaker, reaching its peak on day 5 rather than on day 15. The study included only a couple of donors, which limits how far the findings can be generalized. A small share of clonotypes occurred in both CD4 and CD8 compartments, likely arising from convergent recombination. Computational filtering was needed because FACS-sorted repertoires could contain abundant contaminating clonotypes from the bulk population.

Data came from an Illumina NovaSeq 6000. TCR cDNA was synthesized by 5'RACE template switching, through which a universal primer site and unique molecular identifiers were introduced. Priming for cDNA synthesis came from both the TCR alpha and TCR beta constant segments. Library amplification involved two PCR steps, and the second step added sample barcodes and sequencing adapters. Sequencing of libraries was performed on Illumina HiSeq 2500 (2x100 bp) or NovaSeq (2x150 bp). The original methods were these. Reads were demultiplexed and collapsed into UMI consensus sequences with MIGEC, and V(D)J alignment was performed with MiXCR. Using edgeR on replicate PBMC samples, clonotypes were called vaccine-responding if FDR was below 0.01 and the log2 fold change was above 5 up to day 15. Bulk clonotypes were assigned CD4 or CD8 identity according to which sequenced CD4 or CD8 repertoire held them at higher abundance. TCRdb reanalyzed the raw reads on its own, using fastp at Q25 for trimming and MiXCR for clone calling, and kept in-frame beta chains. Each record represents a unique CDR3 protein, reported with the most common genes and DNA among its rows. TCRdb's processing, not the authors' own work, is the source of the V and J calls. The sample data list 250,000 to 300,000 distinct CDR3 sequences, and 5.2% of these were observed just once. Roughly 3.4% of the sample lies in the top ten.

In the paper's terms, the treatment or condition label means: live attenuated yellow fever vaccine strain. A standard Ficoll-Paque protocol was used to isolate PBMCs from peripheral blood. Dynabeads CD4 and CD8 positive selection kits were used to isolate CD4 and CD8 T-cell fractions. TriZol was used to extract RNA from bulk PBMCs, from CD4 and CD8 fractions, and from dextramer-positive and dextramer-negative fractions. For this clonotype: Its antigen is unknown. Per-nucleotide qualities are absent, and no much larger clonotype sits a single base away.

CDR1 and CDR2 are drawn from the germline V gene: SNHLY, FYNNEI. V and J lose 9 bases and 2 bases, and a span of 9 bases separates them. The cysteine opens and the phenylalanine closes a CDR3 of 12 amino acids. Solely the CDR3 DNA is kept, with 36 bases framed from the first base. This chain joins TRBV2 to TRBJ2-3; the D gene is not confidently resolved. The receptor was isolated from a young man who received the YFV17D yellow fever vaccine. This specimen was CD4+ T cells sorted from PBMCs, taken on the day of the yellow fever booster vaccination. The nucleotide sequence is given as TGTGCCAGGGCAGGAAACACAGATACGCAGTATTTT. It codes for CARAGNTDTQYF.